This T cell receptor beta chain was retrieved from a study of blood T cell repertoires in COVID-19. Per the authors' pipeline: Scientists estimated how many nucleated cells there were by amplifying reference gene primers. Here immunoSEQ multiplex PCR was the method, and the copy in TCRdb shows in-frame clones only, minus some. V and J calls and clone size are copied from that table; D and trimming were computed from the DNA. Among under 150,000 clones listed, about 86% were seen once. This sequence originates from a woman aged 60-75 years with acute or convalescent COVID-19. Material: peripheral blood.

This CDR3 reads CATGATGGAYEQYF. CDR3 in DNA: TGTGCCACCGGAGCCACAGGGGGCGCCTACGAGCAGTACTTC. The chain recombines TRBV19 with TRBJ2-7, with 9 bases fitting TRBD1. V lost 10 bases to trimming and J lost 2 bases; unmatched junction nucleotides: 9. The CDR3 is made up of 14 amino acids. Germline V gene sequence: CDR1 LNHDA, CDR2 SQIVND (reference sequence).